The 14 T cell receptor beta chains given below trace back to one sample, sequenced in a study of OX40 agonist ivuxolimab in advanced cancers. Profiling relied on immunoSEQ multiplex PCR, and the TCRdb table lists in-frame clones only, not all of them. Of around 88,000 clones listed, about 92% are singletons. The source was CD4+ or CD8+ T cells sorted from blood, collected in a trial of the OX40 agonist ivuxolimab. The receptors come from an adult with an advanced solid tumor such as melanoma, head and neck, liver or kidney cancer.

The sample holds one count of this clone. The chain has TRBV19 and TRBJ2-5, with 9 nucleotides matching TRBD2. The better agreement between TRBJ2-7 and the DNA end casts doubt on the J call. The CDR3 sequence is 18 residues long. The V gene's germline CDR1 is LNHDA and CDR2 SQIVND (reference sequence). The CDR3 loop is CASSIDIPTSGGLYEQYF. The CDR3 nucleotides are TGTGCCAGTAGTATAGATATCCCGACTAGCGGAGGCCTCTACGAGCAGTACTTC.

The rearrangement links TRBV11-2 to TRBJ2-1, with unresolved D. This CDR3 is built from 13 residues. V shed 2 bases and J shed 5 bases, with 7 bases lying between them. Germline V gene lookup returns CDR1 SGHAT and CDR2 FQNNGV. The CDR3 sequence is CASSLSQNNEQFF. In DNA form, the CDR3 reads TGTGCCAGCAGCTTATCCCAGAACAATGAGCAGTTCTTC.

The genes are TRBV5-1 and TRBJ2-5; TRBD1 matches at 8 bases. The CDR3 extends over 14 amino acids. Germline V gives CDR1 SGHRS, CDR2 YFSETQ. V was clipped by 0 bases and J by 3 bases; unmatched bases: 1. In DNA, the CDR3 is TGCGCCAGCAGCTTGGAGACAGGGGAAGAGACCCAGTACTTC. Protein sequence: CASSLETGEETQYF.

This chain links TRBV5-1 with TRBJ2-7; 8 nucleotides line up with TRBD1. The CDR3 length is 16 residues. The trim removed 0 bases at V and 1 base at J, leaving 6 bases unmatched. In germline, CDR1 is SGHRS, CDR2 YFSETQ. CDR3 amino acids: CASSLEPTGVSYEQYF. CDR3 bases: TGCGCCAGCAGCTTGGAGCCGACAGGGGTATCCTACGAGCAGTACTTC.

This chain joins TRBV19 and TRBJ2-2; tentative D call: TRBD1 (6 bases). Trimming took 2 bases from V and 2 from J, leaving 12 bases between them. Looked up from germline, CDR1 is LNHDA and CDR2 is SQIVND (reference sequence). This CDR3 spans 16 amino acids. This CDR3 is CASSIRWDINTGELFF. CDR3 DNA sequence: TGTGCCAGTAGTATAAGATGGGACATTAACACCGGGGAGCTGTTTTTT. Supplemented by reference TRBV19 and TRBJ2-2, the full variable domain reads DGGITQSPKYLFRKEGQNVTLSCEQNLNHDAMYWYRQDPGQGLRLIYYSQIVNDFQKGDIAEGYSVSREKKESFPLTVTSAQKNPTAFYLCASSIRWDINTGELFFGEGSRLTVL.

The genes are TRBV5-4 and TRBJ2-1; a weak D match, TRBD1 (6 bases). Germline CDR1 is SGHNT and CDR2 is YYREEE (reference sequence). This CDR3 has 15 amino acids. Deletions cut 0 bases from V and 1 base from J, with 8 bases between. The CDR3 sequence is CASSLDRVSYNEQFF. CDR3 DNA: TGTGCCAGCAGCTTGGACAGGGTTTCCTACAATGAGCAGTTCTTC.

The chain couples TRBV6-5 to TRBJ2-5; tentatively, D is TRBD2 (5 bases). V lost 0 bases, J lost 5 bases, and 10 bases lay in between. This CDR3 is built from 14 residues. The germline gives CDR1 MNHEY, CDR2 SVGAGI. CDR3 loop: CASSYSEGFETQYF. CDR3 nucleotides: TGTGCCAGCAGTTACTCTGAGGGTTTCGAGACCCAGTACTTC.

This clone was detected only once. The rearrangement links TRBV9 to TRBJ1-1, with D unclear. CDR1 is SGDLS and CDR2 is YYNGEE in the germline V gene. V lost 0 bases, J lost 2 bases, and 11 bases lay in between. The CDR3 sequence is 15 residues long. The chain's CDR3 is CASSVVAGPNTEAFF. CDR3 DNA: TGTGCCAGCAGCGTAGTGGCAGGCCCTAACACTGAAGCTTTCTTT.

The chain has TRBV7-8 and TRBJ1-1; D might be TRBD1 (6 bases). This CDR3 spans 15 amino acids. Trimming removed 5 bases at V and 5 bases at J, with 18 bases between. The germline gives CDR1 SGHVS, CDR2 FQNEAQ. The CDR3 protein is CASSIRDLGGTEAFF. The CDR3 nucleotides are TGTGCCAGCAGCATTCGGGACCTAGGGGGAACTGAAGCTTTCTTT.

The V call is TRBV19, the J call TRBJ1-5; D ambiguous. The ends were cut back, 5 bases at V and 6 bases at J, with 8 bases in the middle. Germline V CDR1 and CDR2: LNHDA, SQIVND (reference sequence). The CDR3 is made up of 12 amino acids. In DNA, the CDR3 is TGTGCCAGTAGTCTGGGAGCTCAGCCCCAGCATTTT. This translates into CASSLGAQPQHF.

The genes are TRBV5-1 and TRBJ2-1; 11 positions match TRBD1. CDR3 length equals 15 residues. V was pared by 4 bases and J by 7 bases, with 7 bases of the junction left unmatched. In germline, CDR1 is SGHRS, CDR2 YFSETQ. CDR3 residues: CASSPGTGGRNEQFF. The CDR3 DNA reads TGCGCCAGCAGCCCCGGGACAGGGGGTAGGAATGAGCAGTTCTTC.

The chain joins TRBV6-7 to TRBJ1-5, with a tentative D call TRBD1 (6 bases). TRBV6-7 is sorted into the ORF group, with uncertain function. The CDR3 covers 16 residues. With 0 bases removed from V and 0 bases from J, the gap between germline ends came to 9 bases. The CDR3 region is CASSYSHRDSNQPQHF. In nucleotides, the CDR3 is TGTGCCAGCAGTTACTCCCACAGGGATAGCAATCAGCCCCAGCATTTT.

Details on this clone: This sample includes further DNA sequences coding for the same CDR3. The chain joins TRBV5-1 to TRBJ2-6, with D unresolved. Per the germline V gene, CDR1 is SGHRS and CDR2 is YFSETQ. The V and J ends lost 0 bases and 2 bases respectively, with 6 bases between them. The CDR3 totals 15 residues. DNA for the CDR3: TGCGCCAGCAGCTTGGAAGGGACTGGGGCCAACGTCCTGACTTTC. It encodes CASSLEGTGANVLTF.

The CDR3 is CASSDSTGTEQYF. The CDR3 DNA reads TGTGCCAGCAGTGACTCAACAGGGACCGAGCAGTACTTC. The chain combines TRBV6-4 with TRBJ2-7; perhaps TRBD1 as D (6 bases). The V and J ends lost 0 bases and 6 bases respectively, with 9 bases between them. The CDR3 has 13 residues. Germline CDR1 is MRHNA and CDR2 is SNTAGT.